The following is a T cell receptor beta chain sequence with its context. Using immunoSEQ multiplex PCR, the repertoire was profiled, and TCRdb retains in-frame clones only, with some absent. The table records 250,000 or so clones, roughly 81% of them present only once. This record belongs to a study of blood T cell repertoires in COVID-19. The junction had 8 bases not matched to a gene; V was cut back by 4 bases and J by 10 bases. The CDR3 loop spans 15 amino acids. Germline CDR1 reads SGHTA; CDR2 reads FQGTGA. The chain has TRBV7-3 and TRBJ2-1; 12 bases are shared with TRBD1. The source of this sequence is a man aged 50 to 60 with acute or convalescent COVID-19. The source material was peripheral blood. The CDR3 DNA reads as TGTGCCAGCAGCTCGTCCCGGGACAGGGGGCGCGAGCAGTTCTTC. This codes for CASSSSRDRGREQFF.